This T cell receptor (beta chain) was captured by sequencing in a study of CD8 T cells in ankylosing spondylitis. Germline-derived CDR1 and CDR2 are DFQATT and SNEGSKA (reference sequence). With 3 bases removed from V and 0 bases from J, the gap between germline ends came to 17 bases. The CDR3 has 16 residues. Each CDR3 protein is one row after TCRdb ran MiXCR on the 5' RACE reads. Of some 300,000 distinct CDR3 sequences listed, around 21% are singletons. The chain has TRBV20-1 and TRBJ1-1; weak D call: TRBD1 (6 bases). Sequencing input: blood, either unsorted or a sorted T cell fraction (not recorded which). The sequence came from a female donor with ankylosing spondylitis or in good health (not recorded which). CDR3 in amino acids: CSARTGQSPLNTEAFF. The CDR3 nucleotides are TGCAGTGCTAGGACAGGACAGAGCCCTTTGAACACTGAAGCTTTCTTT.